These T cell receptor beta chains were read from a single sample in a study of Ad26.COV2.S vaccination and SARS-CoV-2 variants. The data were produced by immunoSEQ multiplex PCR, yet TCRdb's version contains in-frame clones alone and is incomplete. The data contain about 350,000 clones, roughly 87% of them singletons. This material consisted of peripheral blood, taken in a trial of Ad26.COV2.S vaccine versus placebo. These receptor sequences come from a person between 18 and 65 years old who received the Ad26.COV2.S COVID-19 vaccine or a placebo. Each CDR3 is given with its conserved first and last residue. D genes are given only for firm matches. The size entry is marked missing in some rows and otherwise reads once, few, many or a size class.

size: NA; J: TRBJ1-2; D: TRBD1; V: TRBV5-1; CDR3: CASSRDRVGKFDGYTF; DNA: TGCGCCAGCAGCCGGGACAGGGTGGGGAAATTTGATGGCTACACCTTC
size: NA; J: TRBJ2-7; D: NA; V: TRBV5-1; CDR3: CASSRGGSTEQYF; DNA: TGCGCCAGCAGCCGGGGTGGGTCGACAGAGCAGTACTTC
size: NA; J: TRBJ1-2; D: TRBD1; V: TRBV5-8; CDR3: CASSLGQGRNNYGYTF; DNA: TGTGCCAGCAGCTTGGGACAGGGAAGAAATAACTATGGCTACACCTTC
size: NA; J: TRBJ1-1; D: NA; V: TRBV30; CDR3: CAWDRSTEAFF; DNA: TGTGCCTGGGACCGAAGCACTGAAGCTTTCTTT
size: few; J: TRBJ2-7; D: TRBD1; V: TRBV4-1; CDR3: CASSTGQGIIYEQYF; DNA: TGCGCCAGCAGTACAGGACAGGGTATAATCTACGAGCAGTACTTC
size: few; J: TRBJ1-6; D: TRBD1; V: TRBV7-9; CDR3: CASSFGQDNSPLHF; DNA: TGTGCCAGCAGCTTTGGACAGGATAATTCACCCCTCCACTTT
size: NA; J: TRBJ2-3; D: NA; V: TRBV7-2; CDR3: CASSSSQGRADTQYF; DNA: TGTGCCAGCAGCTCCTCCCAGGGGCGTGCAGATACGCAGTATTTT
size: NA; J: TRBJ2-3; D: NA; V: TRBV9; CDR3: CASSVAEDTQYF; DNA: TGTGCCAGCAGCGTAGCTGAAGATACGCAGTATTTT
size: few; J: TRBJ1-6; D: TRBD1; V: TRBV4-1; CDR3: CASSQERGTGNSPLHF; DNA: TGCGCCAGCAGCCAAGAACGGGGGACAGGCAATTCACCCCTCCACTTT
size: once; J: TRBJ1-1; D: TRBD1; V: TRBV25-1; CDR3: CASKGDRDRAAEAFF; DNA: TGTGCCAGCAAAGGGGACCGGGACAGGGCTGCTGAAGCTTTCTTT
size: few; J: TRBJ1-2; D: NA; V: TRBV30; CDR3: CAWRDGRHGYTF; DNA: TGTGCCTGGAGGGATGGACGGCATGGCTACACCTTC
size: NA; J: TRBJ1-2; D: NA; V: TRBV19; CDR3: CASSIWGSKRGYTF; DNA: TGTGCCAGTAGTATATGGGGCAGCAAGAGGGGCTACACCTTC